This T cell receptor (beta chain) was found in a study of blood T cell repertoires in COVID-19. The overall study: Samples came from the United States, Italy and Spain, spanning acute and convalescent COVID-19.

Germline CDR1 SGHTA, CDR2 FQGNSA. The germline V and J ends were trimmed by 3 bases and 1 base, with 12 bases remaining between them. The CDR3 extends over 15 amino acids. As processed by the authors: The authors estimated nucleated cell counts from reference gene primer amplification. Assay: immunoSEQ multiplex PCR; the TCRdb copy retains only in-frame clones and omits some. That table furnishes V, J and clone size, whereas the DNA furnished D and trimming. The sample carries around 200,000 clones, around 82% recorded once. This clone was seen a single time. The rearrangement links TRBV7-2 to TRBJ2-5, with a tentative D call TRBD1 (7 bases). Specimen: peripheral blood. This sequence originates from a man aged 35-49 years with active or convalescent COVID-19. CDR3 bases: TGTGCCAGCAGCTTCCGACAGGGAGGCCAAGAGACCCAGTACTTC. The encoded protein is CASSFRQGGQETQYF.